This T cell receptor beta chain was found in a study of shared clonotypes between healthy human individuals. Study results and caveats: Lower generation probabilities were found for non-shared clonotypes than for those shared by all four donors.

The CDR3 has 16 amino acids. Looked up from germline, CDR1 is SGHAT and CDR2 is FQDESV (reference sequence). V was pared by 6 bases and J by 0 bases, with 12 bases between. TCRdb's table, derived via immunoSEQ multiplex PCR, lists solely in-frame clones and lacks some. The table lists roughly 1,500,000 clones, 95% to 99% of them singletons. As regards this clone: Its antigen is undetermined.

Sequenced material: naive CD4+ T cells sorted from blood. Subset described: CD45RA+ positively selected. The V gene is TRBV11-1, the J gene TRBJ2-6, with TRBD1 as a possible D gene (6 bases). The sequence was collected from a man aged 30 to 39 in good health. This chain's CDR3 is CASRPPGVSGANVLTF. CDR3 coding DNA: TGTGCCAGCAGACCTCCAGGGGTCTCTGGGGCCAACGTCCTGACTTTC.